These 27 T cell receptor beta chains were all obtained from the same sample, sequenced in a study of human T cells and chemical hapten exposure. The library attached unique molecular identifiers to individual cDNA molecules. TCRdb passed the reads through MiXCR, listing each CDR3 protein once. The sample lists fewer than 150,000 distinct CDR3 sequences, about 8.9% seen once, with around 1.5% in the top ten. Someone pulled total RNA out of unfractionated whole blood. The sample consisted of whole blood. The source is a human donor in good health. Some clones in this sample may be carry-over from other donors' samples.

This clonotype has a count of ten or more. The rearrangement links TRBV5-1 to TRBJ1-1, with 9 bases lining up with TRBD1. The ends lost 3 bases at V and 5 bases at J; junction bases unmatched: 8. CDR1 SGHRS and CDR2 YFSETQ come from the germline V gene. This CDR3 contains 15 residues. CDR3 loop: CASSSGTGRGTEAFF. The CDR3 DNA reads as TGCGCCAGCAGCTCCGGGACAGGGAGGGGGACTGAAGCTTTCTTT.

The rearrangement joins TRBV28 to TRBJ1-2; D might be TRBD1 (5 bases). V dropped 6 bases and J dropped 4 bases, with 12 bases sitting between them. The CDR3 runs 13 residues. Germline-derived CDR1 and CDR2 are MDHEN and SYDVKM. The CDR3 sequence: CASRRGRSYGYTF. CDR3 sequence (DNA): TGTGCCAGCAGGAGGGGACGGTCCTATGGCTACACCTTC.

This chain connects TRBV14 to TRBJ2-1; the D gene could be TRBD1 or TRBD2 (5 bases each). The V and J ends lost 2 bases and 1 base respectively, with 12 bases between them. The CDR3 has 16 residues. Germline lookup yields CDR1 SGHDN and CDR2 FVKESK. The CDR3 reads CASSQFLGVSYNEQFF. The CDR3 DNA reads TGTGCCAGCAGCCAATTTCTGGGGGTATCCTACAATGAGCAGTTCTTC. The whole variable domain, remainder taken from reference TRBV14 and TRBJ2-1, is EAGVTQFPSHSVIEKGQTVTLRCDPISGHDNLYWYRRVMGKEIKFLLHFVKESKQDESGMPNNRFLAERTGGTYSTLKVQPAELEDSGVYFCASSQFLGVSYNEQFFGPGTRLTVL.

The rearrangement joins TRBV14 to TRBJ2-7; D is undetermined. CDR3 length: 13 residues. V was shortened by 0 bases and J by 3 bases, with 6 bases between the two germline ends. Germline CDR1 SGHDN, CDR2 FVKESK. The CDR3 is CASSQESGYEQYF. In DNA, the CDR3 is TGTGCCAGCAGCCAAGAATCTGGCTACGAGCAGTACTTC.

This clonotype occurred many times. The chain joins TRBV7-9 to TRBJ1-1; 7 bases map to TRBD1. The length of the CDR3 is 15 residues. Germline V gene data show CDR1 as SEHNR and CDR2 as FQNEAQ (reference sequence). Losses at the gene ends were 2 bases for V and 1 base for J; bases not matched to a gene: 4. The CDR3 DNA sequence: TGTGCCAGCAGCTTACGACAGGGACCGAACACTGAAGCTTTCTTT. This sequence encodes CASSLRQGPNTEAFF.

With respect to this clonotype: Since a much larger clone is just one base distant, this may be a read error. The chain recombines TRBV2 with TRBJ1-4; a possible D gene is TRBD1 (5 bases). This CDR3 is 14 amino acids long. Germline V CDR1 and CDR2: SNHLY, FYNNEI. The ends were cut back, 7 bases at V and 3 bases at J, with 12 bases in the middle. CDR3 protein: CASTARGSNEKLFF. CDR3 in DNA: TGTGCCAGCACCGCACGGGGGTCTAATGAAAAACTGTTTTTT.

This clonotype appeared many times. The chain employs TRBV18 and TRBJ2-3; TRBD2 matches at 12 bases. Germline loops: CDR1 KGHSH, CDR2 LQKENI. The CDR3 extends over 16 amino acids. V shed 3 bases, J shed 3 bases, and the junction held 4 bases outside the gene matches. This chain's CDR3 is CASSPRTSGTTDTQYF. For the CDR3, the DNA is TGTGCCAGCTCACCGCGGACTAGCGGGACGACAGATACGCAGTATTTT.

A few counts support this clonotype. This sequence joins TRBV5-1 and TRBJ2-3; D gene unclear. This CDR3 has 14 amino acids. The V gene's germline CDR1 is SGHRS and CDR2 YFSETQ. V dropped 1 base and J dropped 5 bases, with 11 bases sitting between them. DNA of the CDR3: TGCGCCAGCAGCTTGAGATCTTCTGGAGATACGCAGTATTTT. Protein: CASSLRSSGDTQYF.

At least ten counts were recorded for this clonotype. This chain connects TRBV7-7 to TRBJ2-3; 15 nucleotides align to TRBD2. CDR3 length: 16 amino acids. CDR1 is SSHAT, CDR2 FNYEAQ, per germline (reference sequence). J was trimmed by 6 bases and V by 5 bases; bases with no gene match: 6. CDR3 bases: TGTGCCAGCAGCCCCGGACTAGCGGGAGGGCCGGATACGCAGTATTTT. As protein: CASSPGLAGGPDTQYF. Together with reference TRBV7-7 and TRBJ2-3, the CDR3 gives the full variable domain: GAGVSQSPRYKVTKRGQDVTLRCDPISSHATLYWYQQALGQGPEFLTYFNYEAQPDKSGLPSDRFSAERPEGSISTLTIQRTEQRDSAMYRCASSPGLAGGPDTQYFGPGTRLTVL.

The chain carries TRBV20-1 and TRBJ2-5; a weak D match, TRBD1 (6 bases). The CDR3 sequence is 12 residues long. Germline V gene lookup returns CDR1 DFQATT and CDR2 SNEGSKA (reference sequence). V shed 6 bases and J shed 4 bases, with 12 bases lying between them. This CDR3 reads CSASTGIETQYF. The DNA of the CDR3 is TGCAGTGCGAGCACAGGGATAGAGACCCAGTACTTC.

This clonotype has at least ten counts. The chain uses TRBV7-9 and TRBJ1-5; possibly TRBD1 for D (6 bases). Germline CDR1 and CDR2: SEHNR and FQNEAQ (reference sequence). The length of the CDR3 is 17 residues. Trimming stripped 4 bases from V and 0 bases from J, with 16 bases between. This CDR3 reads CASSSGGGLDSNQPQHF. For the CDR3, the DNA is TGTGCCAGCAGCTCCGGAGGGGGATTAGATAGCAATCAGCCCCAGCATTTT. Looking up the rest from reference TRBV7-9 and TRBJ1-5 gives the full variable domain: DTGVSQNPRHKITKRGQNVTFRCDPISEHNRLYWYRQTLGQGPEFLTYFQNEAQLEKSRLLSDRFSAERPKGSFSTLEIQRTEQGDSAMYLCASSSGGGLDSNQPQHFGDGTRLSIL.

V and J are TRBV12-3 or TRBV12-4 and TRBJ2-3; D may be TRBD1 or TRBD2 (5 bases each). This CDR3 is 14 amino acids long. The V gene lost 5 bases and the J gene lost 0 bases, with 9 bases spanning the gap. CDR3 sequence reads: CASSGGISTDTQYF. Written as DNA, the CDR3 is TGTGCCAGCAGTGGGGGAATTAGCACAGATACGCAGTATTTT.

At least ten counts were recorded for this clonotype. V and J are TRBV6-2 or TRBV6-3 and TRBJ1-1; TRBD1 is a possible D gene (5 bases). The V gene's germline CDR1 is MNHEY and CDR2 SVGEGT. This CDR3 is built from 13 residues. V dropped 2 bases and J dropped 7 bases, with 11 bases sitting between them. As DNA, the CDR3 is TGTGCCAGCAGTTACGGGACGTCCTTTGAAGCTTTCTTT. Translated: CASSYGTSFEAFF.

This chain joins TRBV27 and TRBJ2-3, with D unclear. Germline V gives CDR1 MNHEY, CDR2 SMNVEV (reference sequence). The CDR3 has 14 amino acids. Trimming shortened V by 6 bases and J by 4 bases, and 14 bases separated the two germline ends. CDR3 nucleotide sequence: TGTGCCAGCAGCGCCGGGCCCAAAGCAGATACGCAGTATTTT. It is translated as CASSAGPKADTQYF.

This clonotype showed up just a few times. The chain has TRBV11-2 and TRBJ2-5; TRBD1 might be the D (6 bases). Between the trimmed V and J ends, which lost 0 bases and 1 base, there was a span of 18 bases. The CDR3 runs to 18 residues. The V gene's germline CDR1 is SGHAT and CDR2 FQNNGV. This CDR3 is CASSLEQGFGRPQETQYF. DNA for the CDR3: TGTGCCAGCAGCTTAGAGCAGGGGTTCGGCCGTCCCCAAGAGACCCAGTACTTC.

This clonotype was counted between two and nine times. CDR3 sequence reads: CASSWTGPTGELFF. The CDR3 nucleotides are TGCGCCAGCAGCTGGACAGGGCCCACCGGGGAGCTGTTTTTT. The chain combines TRBV5-1 with TRBJ2-2; 8 positions match TRBD1. The CDR3 length is 14 residues. V trimming: 3 bases; J trimming: 4 bases; junction bases outside the gene matches: 2. CDR1 and CDR2 from the germline V gene are SGHRS and YFSETQ.

The chain employs TRBV19 and TRBJ2-2, with D possibly matching TRBD1 (5 bases). V was clipped by 5 bases and J by 6 bases, with 19 bases between them. CDR3 length equals 16 residues. Germline lookup yields CDR1 LNHDA and CDR2 SQIVND (reference sequence). CDR3 bases: TGTGCCAGTAGTGTTCATGTCGCAGACAGCCCCGGGGAGCTGTTTTTT. Protein product: CASSVHVADSPGELFF. Drawing the rest from reference TRBV19 and TRBJ2-2, the complete variable domain is DGGITQSPKYLFRKEGQNVTLSCEQNLNHDAMYWYRQDPGQGLRLIYYSQIVNDFQKGDIAEGYSVSREKKESFPLTVTSAQKNPTAFYLCASSVHVADSPGELFFGEGSRLTVL.

The gene calls are TRBV19 and TRBJ2-5; 7 positions match TRBD1. Germline CDR1 and CDR2: LNHDA and SQIVND (reference sequence). The CDR3 runs 15 residues. Losses at the gene ends were 5 bases for V and 1 base for J; bases not matched to a gene: 7. In DNA form, the CDR3 reads TGTGCCAGTAGTTTTCGGAGACAGGGCCAAGAGACCCAGTACTTC. Its protein is CASSFRRQGQETQYF.

In this sample, this clonotype turned up many times. The chain uses TRBV29-1 and TRBJ1-4; tentatively, D is TRBD1 (5 bases). Germline V gene lookup returns CDR1 SQVTM and CDR2 ANQGSEA. Trimming shortened V by 6 bases and J by 7 bases, and 18 bases separated the two germline ends. CDR3 length equals 14 residues. This CDR3 is CSVPAGTGIEKLFF. The CDR3 nucleotides are TGCAGCGTACCGGCGGGGACTGGGATTGAAAAACTGTTTTTT.

This chain links TRBV15 with TRBJ2-2, with D unclear. Germline-derived CDR1 and CDR2 are LNHNV and YYDKDF (reference sequence). This CDR3 is 17 amino acids long. Trimming cost V 1 base and J 0 bases, with 12 bases left between them. CDR3 nucleotides: TGTGCCACCAGCAGAGTATTCGAGACACCGAACACCGGGGAGCTGTTTTTT. The encoded protein is CATSRVFETPNTGELFF.

The chain is built from TRBV11-2 and TRBJ2-7; unclear D gene. The CDR3 has 10 residues. CDR1 and CDR2 from the germline V gene are SGHAT and FQNNGV. The V gene lost 5 bases and the J gene lost 3 bases, with 2 bases spanning the gap. CDR3 loop: CASSRYEQYF. The DNA for the CDR3 is TGTGCCAGCAGCCGCTACGAGCAGTACTTC.

In regard to this clonotype: A much larger clone lies a single base off, so this may be a read error. V gene TRBV2 combines with J gene TRBJ1-4; D gene uncertain. The CDR3 totals 14 residues. Trimming removed 6 bases from V and 4 bases from J, with 12 bases in between. From germline, CDR1 is SNHLY and CDR2 FYNNEI. The CDR3 bases are TGTGCCAGCAGAAGGAACCACCTTAATGAAAAACTGTTTTTT. Translation: CASRRNHLNEKLFF.

This clonotype was seen many times. This rearrangement joins TRBV20-1 to TRBJ1-5, with a possible D match to TRBD1 (6 bases). The CDR3 spans 16 residues. In germline, CDR1 is DFQATT, CDR2 SNEGSKA (reference sequence). The V gene lost 0 bases and the J gene lost 7 bases, with 19 bases spanning the gap. The CDR3 nucleotides read TGCAGTGCTAGAGACTACAAGGGGGGGGCAGAGCAGCCCCAGCATTTT. Protein product: CSARDYKGGAEQPQHF.

This clonotype was seen repeatedly, ten times or more. The V and J genes are TRBV6-5 and TRBJ1-1; D call uncertain. CDR1 is MNHEY, CDR2 SVGAGI, per germline. This CDR3 spans 13 amino acids. V was cut by 4 bases and J by 4 bases, with 10 bases left in between. This CDR3 reads CASSSGRGTEAFF. The CDR3 DNA follows: TGTGCCAGCAGTTCCGGGAGAGGCACTGAAGCTTTCTTT.

This clonotype was picked up a small number of times. V usage is TRBV12-5 and J usage is TRBJ1-5; TRBD1 might be the D (6 bases). Germline lookup yields CDR1 LGHNT and CDR2 FRNRAP. The CDR3 totals 17 residues. Deletions cut 2 bases from V and 1 base from J, with 15 bases between. CDR3 coding DNA: TGTGCTAGTGGTTTGAATCCCGGGACACTCAGCAATCAGCCCCAGCATTTT. Protein product: CASGLNPGTLSNQPQHF. Filled out from reference TRBV12-5 and TRBJ1-5, the complete variable domain reads DARVTQTPRHKVTEMGQEVTMRCQPILGHNTVFWYRQTMMQGLELLAYFRNRAPLDDSGMPKDRFSAEMPDATLATLKIQPSEPRDSAVYFCASGLNPGTLSNQPQHFGDGTRLSIL.

This chain links TRBV12-3 or TRBV12-4 with TRBJ1-1; perhaps TRBD1 as D (5 bases). This CDR3 spans 14 amino acids. Trimming shortened V by 1 base and J by 3 bases, and 9 bases separated the two germline ends. The chain's CDR3 is CASSLGQGHTEAFF. Written as DNA, the CDR3 is TGTGCCAGCAGTTTAGGGCAGGGTCACACTGAAGCTTTCTTT.

The chain couples TRBV12-3 or TRBV12-4 to TRBJ2-2; no clear D. V dropped 8 bases and J dropped 5 bases, with 9 bases sitting between them. The CDR3 is 12 amino acids. CDR3 DNA sequence: TGTGCCAGCTCACCGTGGACCGGGGAGCTGTTTTTT. It encodes CASSPWTGELFF.